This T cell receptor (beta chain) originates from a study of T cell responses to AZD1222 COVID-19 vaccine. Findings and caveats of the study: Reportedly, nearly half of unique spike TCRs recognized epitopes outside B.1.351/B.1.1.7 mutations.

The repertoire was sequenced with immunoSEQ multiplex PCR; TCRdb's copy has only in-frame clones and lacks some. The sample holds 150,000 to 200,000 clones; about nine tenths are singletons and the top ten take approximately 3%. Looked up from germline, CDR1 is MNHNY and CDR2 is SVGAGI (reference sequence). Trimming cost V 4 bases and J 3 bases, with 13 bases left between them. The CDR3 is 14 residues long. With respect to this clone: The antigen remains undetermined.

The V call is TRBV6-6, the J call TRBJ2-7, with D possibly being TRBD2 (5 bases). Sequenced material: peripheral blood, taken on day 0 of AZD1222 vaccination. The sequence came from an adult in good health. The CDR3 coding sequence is TGTGCCAGCAGTTCCGCAGGACTCGACTACGAGCAGTACTTC. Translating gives CASSSAGLDYEQYF.